These 18 T cell receptor beta chains were all obtained from the same sample, sequenced in a study of CD8 T cells in ankylosing spondylitis. Study-wide results and caveats: Ankylosing spondylitis blood appeared to carry a characteristic TCR beta motif of several highly homologous variants.

One entry per CDR3 protein results from TCRdb running MiXCR on the 5' RACE reads. The repertoire holds roughly 440,000 distinct CDR3 sequences, with roughly 15% as singletons. Their antigens are not known. The sequenced material came from blood, either unsorted or a sorted T cell fraction (not recorded which). Every receptor here comes from a male donor with ankylosing spondylitis.

The chain employs TRBV28 and TRBJ2-3; 12 bases map to TRBD2. The trim removed 8 bases at V and 4 bases at J, leaving 19 bases unmatched. The CDR3 sequence is 19 residues long. Germline V CDR1 and CDR2: MDHEN, SYDVKM. In DNA, the CDR3 is TGTGCCAGCCTCGGGGCTAGCGGGAGGGCTTCCGGTCGGGCAGATACGCAGTATTTT. It specifies CASLGASGRASGRADTQYF.

The V gene is TRBV4-2, the J gene TRBJ2-1; no clear D. Germline V gene sequence: CDR1 LGHNA, CDR2 YNFKEQ. Between the trimmed V and J ends, which lost 0 bases and 6 bases, there was a span of 18 bases. The CDR3 contains 17 residues. CDR3 nucleotides: TGTGCCAGCAGCCAAGATTTGAGCGACCAGCGTCGCAATGAGCAGTTCTTC. It is translated as CASSQDLSDQRRNEQFF.

This clonotype has just a few counts. The CDR3 nucleotides are TGTGCCAGCTCACCAAGGAGCGGGACTGGGAACAATGAGCAGTTCTTC. It is translated as CASSPRSGTGNNEQFF. The chain employs TRBV18 and TRBJ2-1, with 7 nucleotides matching TRBD2. The trim removed 2 bases at V and 5 bases at J, leaving 9 bases unmatched. Germline lookup yields CDR1 KGHSH and CDR2 LQKENI. The CDR3 totals 16 residues.

This clonotype showed up many times. This sequence joins TRBV5-1 and TRBJ2-3, with TRBD2 identical over 8 bases. V lost 4 bases to trimming and J lost 5 bases; unmatched junction nucleotides: 6. CDR3 length: 14 residues. CDR1 and CDR2 (germline): SGHRS, YFSETQ. CDR3 loop: CASSVSGVKDTQYF. The CDR3 nucleotides are TGCGCCAGCAGCGTTAGCGGGGTTAAAGATACGCAGTATTTT.

This sequence joins TRBV4-1 and TRBJ1-5; D perhaps matches TRBD1 (5 bases). Germline V gene lookup returns CDR1 MGHRA and CDR2 YSYEKL. The CDR3 extends over 16 amino acids. Trimming removed 0 bases at V and 6 bases at J, with 15 bases between. The CDR3 sequence: CASSQDKAVGAQPQHF. The CDR3 nucleotides are TGCGCCAGCAGCCAAGATAAGGCCGTTGGGGCTCAGCCCCAGCATTTT.

The sample holds a few counts of this clonotype. V and J are TRBV7-2 and TRBJ1-5, with D possibly matching TRBD1 (5 bases). The V and J ends lost 2 bases and 2 bases respectively, with 10 bases between them. This CDR3 contains 15 residues. In germline, CDR1 is SGHTA, CDR2 FQGNSA. The CDR3 loop reads CASSLTGSGNQPQHF. The CDR3 bases are TGTGCCAGCAGCTTAACAGGTTCCGGCAATCAGCCCCAGCATTTT.

This clonotype was counted many times. This rearrangement joins TRBV7-9 to TRBJ1-1; a possible D gene is TRBD1 (5 bases). CDR3 length: 15 amino acids. CDR1 SEHNR and CDR2 FQNEAQ come from the germline V gene (reference sequence). Trimming shortened V by 5 bases and J by 2 bases, and 15 bases separated the two germline ends. CDR3 sequence (DNA): TGTGCCAGCAGCCTCAACGCCAGGGATAACACTGAAGCTTTCTTT. Translated, it gives CASSLNARDNTEAFF.

This clonotype was observed a few times. This chain uses TRBV11-1 with TRBJ2-1, with 9 bases matching TRBD1. The CDR3 extends over 20 amino acids. The germline V gene has CDR1 SGHAT and CDR2 FQDESV (reference sequence). V gave up 5 bases and J gave up 7 bases; unmatched junction bases: 24. CDR3 loop: CASSLTIGGGTGGPDNEQFF. CDR3 coding DNA: TGTGCCAGCAGCCTTACGATTGGCGGGGGTACAGGGGGCCCGGATAATGAGCAGTTCTTC.

V is TRBV12-3 or TRBV12-4 and J is TRBJ1-5; the D gene is possibly TRBD1 (5 bases). The CDR3 has 14 residues. V lost 3 bases and J 9 bases, leaving 15 bases between the germline ends. The CDR3 region is CASSFSGSTRPQHF. CDR3 coding DNA: TGTGCCAGCAGTTTTTCAGGGAGCACAAGGCCCCAGCATTTT.

The chain joins TRBV29-1 to TRBJ2-1, with D hard to call. Germline assignment: CDR1 SQVTM and CDR2 ANQGSEA. Deletions cut 5 bases from V and 8 bases from J, with 16 bases between. The CDR3 is 13 amino acids. The CDR3 region has the DNA TGCAGCGTTAAAAGGACCACTACCTATGAGCAGTTCTTC. Translated: CSVKRTTTYEQFF.

This clonotype was seen just once. The chain recombines TRBV20-1 with TRBJ2-1; 10 nucleotides align to TRBD2. Trimming took 6 bases from V and 9 from J; bases not matched to a gene: 14. The germline V gene has CDR1 DFQATT and CDR2 SNEGSKA (reference sequence). This CDR3 spans 15 amino acids. For the CDR3, the DNA is TGCAGTGCCTCGCCCGCCGGACTAGCGGAAATTGAGCAGTTCTTC. This encodes CSASPAGLAEIEQFF.

The chain is built from TRBV9 and TRBJ1-2; 8 bases are shared with TRBD1. The germline V gene has CDR1 SGDLS and CDR2 YYNGEE. This CDR3 region has 14 residues. J gave up 7 bases and V 3 bases, and 8 bases lay outside the gene matches. The CDR3: CASSATGESSGYTF. CDR3 sequence (DNA): TGTGCCAGCAGCGCGACAGGGGAATCCTCTGGCTACACCTTC.

There are many counts of this clonotype. The chain links TRBV29-1 to TRBJ2-3, with D tentatively TRBD2 (5 bases). The CDR3 is made up of 14 amino acids. Trimming cost V 0 bases and J 3 bases, with 10 bases left between them. Germline CDR1 and CDR2: SQVTM and ANQGSEA. The CDR3 DNA is TGCAGCGTTGAAGAAAGCAGGAGGACAGATACGCAGTATTTT. Protein sequence: CSVEESRRTDTQYF.

The gene calls are TRBV30 and TRBJ2-2, with D hard to call. This CDR3 is built from 14 residues. The germline V gene has CDR1 GTSNPN and CDR2 SVGIG (reference sequence). The ends were cut back, 3 bases at V and 2 bases at J, with 10 bases in the middle. The CDR3 region has the DNA TGTGCCTGGAGCAAAAGTGGAAACACCGGGGAGCTGTTTTTT. Its protein product is CAWSKSGNTGELFF.

This clonotype turned up a few times. The V and J genes are TRBV19 and TRBJ1-1; TRBD1 is a possible D gene (5 bases). Trimming pared 6 bases from V and 4 bases from J, leaving 12 bases between. The CDR3 totals 13 residues. The germline V gene encodes CDR1 LNHDA and CDR2 SQIVND (reference sequence). CDR3 protein: CASRRIQGTEAFF. In DNA, the CDR3 is TGTGCCAGTAGACGAATTCAGGGCACTGAAGCTTTCTTT.

This clonotype was observed a handful of times. This chain connects TRBV15 to TRBJ1-6, with D uncertain. There are 14 residues in the CDR3. Germline loops: CDR1 LNHNV, CDR2 YYDKDF (reference sequence). With 2 bases removed from V and 10 bases from J, the gap between germline ends came to 12 bases. This chain's CDR3 is CATSRKNEESPLHF. In DNA form, the CDR3 reads TGTGCCACCAGCAGAAAAAACGAGGAGTCACCCCTCCACTTT.

Concerning this clonotype itself: The junction differs from germline at one of its ends, possibly a read error. The rearrangement links TRBV6-5 to TRBJ2-5; possible D gene TRBD2, 6 bases. CDR1 and CDR2 from the germline V gene are MNHEY and SVGAGI. The CDR3 length is 16 residues. The CDR3 spells CASSYSGGGGQETQCF. In DNA, the CDR3 is TGTGCCAGCAGTTACTCGGGGGGAGGAGGACAAGAGACCCAGTGCTTC.

The chain is built from TRBV7-6 and TRBJ2-7, with D perhaps matching TRBD1 (6 bases). The CDR3 totals 12 residues. Trimming took off 5 bases at V and 8 bases at J, with 13 bases between the two ends. Looked up from germline, CDR1 is SGHVS and CDR2 is FNYEAQ. CDR3 sequence reads: CASSTTQGKQYF. In DNA form, the CDR3 reads TGTGCCAGCAGCACAACCCAGGGGAAGCAGTACTTC.